The 27 T cell receptor beta chains below all came from one sample that was sequenced in a study of beta chain features in type 1 diabetes. Reverse transcription of all isolated RNA meant that expressed TCRB transcripts were sequenced. Using immunoSEQ multiplex PCR, the repertoire was profiled, and TCRdb retains in-frame clones only, with some absent. The sample lists around 300,000 clones; about 7.8% were seen once. Material: central memory CD4+ T cells from blood. The receptors derive from a woman aged 18-29 years in good health.

This clone was recorded a few times. CDR3 bases: TGTGCCAGCAGTTACTCGACCCAGGGCACCGGGGAGCTGTTTTTT. Amino acid sequence: CASSYSTQGTGELFF. The chain carries TRBV6-5 and TRBJ2-2, with a weak D call TRBD1 (5 bases). Trimming cost V 0 bases and J 4 bases, with 9 bases left between them. The CDR3 loop spans 15 amino acids. Germline V lookup: CDR1 MNHEY, CDR2 SVGAGI.

The V and J genes are TRBV20-1 and TRBJ2-1, with TRBD2 matching over 11 bases. Germline CDR1 and CDR2: DFQATT and SNEGSKA (reference sequence). The CDR3 totals 11 residues. The trim removed 8 bases at V and 10 bases at J, leaving 4 bases unmatched. CDR3 protein: CSLAGGWEQFF. In nucleotides, the CDR3 is TGCAGTCTAGCGGGAGGCTGGGAGCAGTTCTTC.

This clone was seen ten or more times. This chain uses TRBV28 with TRBJ1-5; D gene unclear. V was clipped by 8 bases and J by 3 bases, with 8 bases between them. Germline V lookup: CDR1 MDHEN, CDR2 SYDVKM. The CDR3 runs to 12 residues. CDR3 sequence (DNA): TGTGCCAGCGCTAAGGCCAATCAGCCCCAGCATTTT. Residues: CASAKANQPQHF.

This clone was seen a handful of times. The chain combines TRBV5-1 with TRBJ2-1; 7 positions match TRBD2. The trim removed 7 bases at V and 6 bases at J, leaving 7 bases unmatched. There are 13 residues in the CDR3. Looked up from germline, CDR1 is SGHRS and CDR2 is YFSETQ. CDR3 nucleotide sequence: TGCGCCAGCGCCAGCGGGGACGGCAATGAGCAGTTCTTC. Translating it yields CASASGDGNEQFF.

This clone showed up just a few times. V and J are TRBV28 and TRBJ1-2; tentative D call: TRBD1 (6 bases). Trimming removed 8 bases at V and 8 bases at J, with 18 bases between. Per germline, CDR1 MDHEN and CDR2 SYDVKM. The CDR3 runs to 13 residues. CDR3 in amino acids: CASQDSLLGGYTF. The CDR3 nucleotides are TGTGCCAGCCAGGACAGCCTCCTAGGGGGCTACACCTTC.

This clone has just a few counts. The rearrangement links TRBV2 to TRBJ2-3, with TRBD2 as a possible D gene (7 bases). V lost 7 bases and J lost 1, with 21 bases in between. Germline V gives CDR1 SNHLY, CDR2 FYNNEI. The CDR3 spans 17 residues. CDR3: CASTPWGGLARTDTQYF. The CDR3 bases are TGTGCCAGCACTCCCTGGGGGGGGCTTGCCCGCACAGATACGCAGTATTTT.

This clone was seen only a few times. Other DNA variants within this sample encode the same CDR3. The V call is TRBV5-4, the J call TRBJ2-3, with TRBD2 matching 9 bases. Germline V gives CDR1 SGHNT, CDR2 YYREEE (reference sequence). CDR3 length: 16 amino acids. V gave up 4 bases and J gave up 1 base; unmatched junction bases: 7. DNA for the CDR3: TGTGCCAGCAGCCAAGGATCTAGCGGGGGCACAGATACGCAGTATTTT. Translated: CASSQGSSGGTDTQYF.

The rearrangement joins TRBV7-8 to TRBJ2-3, with D uncertain. The CDR3 covers 13 residues. CDR1 and CDR2 from the germline V gene are SGHVS and FQNEAQ. V gave up 5 bases and J gave up 7 bases, with 13 bases separating them. CDR3 coding DNA: TGTGCCAGCAGCACCCGGATCAGGAATACGCAGTATTTT. It encodes CASSTRIRNTQYF.

The CDR3: CSVRQVDTGELFF. CDR3 DNA sequence: TGCAGCGTTCGGCAGGTTGACACCGGGGAGCTGTTTTTT. The chain recombines TRBV29-1 with TRBJ2-2; D unclear. The CDR3 sequence is 13 residues long. The V end was cut by 5 bases, the J end by 3 bases, with 10 bases between. Per germline, CDR1 SQVTM and CDR2 ANQGSEA.

The chain is built from TRBV6-5 and TRBJ1-5; D is perhaps TRBD1 (5 bases). CDR1 and CDR2 from the germline V gene are MNHEY and SVGAGI. V gave up 5 bases and J gave up 4 bases, with 9 bases separating them. The CDR3 runs 13 residues. CDR3 loop: CASSVRVNQPQHF. The CDR3 bases are TGTGCCAGCAGTGTCAGGGTGAATCAGCCCCAGCATTTT.

V usage is TRBV29-1 and J usage is TRBJ1-2; D may be TRBD1 (6 bases). The V gene lost 7 bases and the J gene lost 3 bases, with 15 bases spanning the gap. CDR1 is SQVTM, CDR2 ANQGSEA, per germline. The CDR3 loop spans 13 amino acids. The CDR3 nucleotides read TGCAGCGCACGCCCCCAGGGGCACTATGGCTACACCTTC. Amino acid sequence: CSARPQGHYGYTF.

The chain combines TRBV28 with TRBJ1-2; possibly TRBD1 for D (5 bases). The CDR3 runs to 14 residues. V lost 7 bases, J lost 2 bases, and 14 bases lay in between. CDR1 is MDHEN, CDR2 SYDVKM, per germline. CDR3 DNA: TGTGCCAGCACCGTCCGGGGGTCAAACTATGGCTACACCTTC. This encodes CASTVRGSNYGYTF.

CDR3 region: CASSVEIAGGSVQETQYF. CDR3 coding DNA: TGTGCCAGCAGCGTAGAGATAGCGGGGGGTTCCGTCCAAGAGACCCAGTACTTC. J is TRBJ2-5 and V is TRBV9; 10 bases agree with TRBD2. Germline CDR1 is SGDLS and CDR2 is YYNGEE. The CDR3 is 18 residues long. Trimming cost V 0 bases and J 1 base; bases outside gene matches: 9. Variable domain in full (rest from reference TRBV9 and TRBJ2-5): DSGVTQTPKHLITATGQRVTLRCSPRSGDLSVYWYQQSLDQGLQFLIQYYNGEERAKGNILERFSAQQFPDLHSELNLSSLELGDSALYFCASSVEIAGGSVQETQYFGPGTRLLVL.

This clone was seen ten or more times. The CDR3 DNA reads as TGTGCCAGCAGTTACTCAGCCGGAAAAGCTTTCTTT. It yields the protein CASSYSAGKAFF. The V and J genes are TRBV6-5 and TRBJ1-1; D not resolved. CDR3 length equals 12 residues. Germline lookup yields CDR1 MNHEY and CDR2 SVGAGI. The V end lost 0 bases, the J end lost 9 bases, and 8 bases lay between the germline ends.

The genes are TRBV2 and TRBJ2-5; 9 positions match TRBD1. V lost 5 bases and J lost 6; bases outside the gene matches: 10. CDR1 and CDR2 (germline): SNHLY, FYNNEI. The CDR3 contains 15 residues. CDR3 coding DNA: TGTGCCAGCAGTCTGGGACAGGGCCCTCGAAAGACCCAGTACTTC. This translates into CASSLGQGPRKTQYF.

There are a few counts of this clone. The chain recombines TRBV30 with TRBJ2-5; perhaps TRBD2 as D (6 bases). Trimming removed 0 bases at V and 5 bases at J, with 13 bases between. The CDR3 consists of 14 residues. CDR1 is GTSNPN and CDR2 is SVGIG in the germline V gene (reference sequence). CDR3 coding DNA: TGTGCCTGGAGTGTGACAGCCGGAGGGGAGACCCAGTACTTC. As protein: CAWSVTAGGETQYF.

In regard to this clone: This may stem from a read error, because a much larger clone lies one nucleotide away. The chain combines TRBV5-1 with TRBJ2-6; TRBD1 agrees at 8 bases. The CDR3 is 17 amino acids. Germline-derived CDR1 and CDR2 are SGHRS and YFSETQ. For the CDR3, the DNA is TGCGCCCGCAGCCTCTCTACGACAGGGGCTGGGGCCAACGTCCTGACTTTC. Translation gives CARSLSTTGAGANVLTF.

The chain is built from TRBV5-1 and TRBJ2-1; 8 positions agree with TRBD1. The CDR3 is 15 amino acids. Per the germline V gene, CDR1 is SGHRS and CDR2 is YFSETQ. V dropped 0 bases and J dropped 6; count of bases not matched to a gene: 5. The CDR3, as DNA: TGCGCCAGCAGCTTGGAGACAGGGGTAGTCAATGAGCAGTTCTTC. Protein: CASSLETGVVNEQFF.

This clone occurred a few times. The chain carries TRBV5-1 and TRBJ1-1; D is uncertain. The CDR3 spans 14 residues. Germline CDR1 reads SGHRS; CDR2 reads YFSETQ. Trimming pared 0 bases from V and 1 base from J, leaving 7 bases between. CDR3 protein: CASSLGPPNTEAFF. Written as DNA, the CDR3 is TGCGCCAGCAGCTTGGGGCCGCCGAACACTGAAGCTTTCTTT.

This clone showed up just a few times. The chain combines TRBV7-2 with TRBJ2-3, with D tentatively TRBD1 (6 bases). Germline assignment: CDR1 SGHTA and CDR2 FQGNSA. CDR3 size: 14 residues. V dropped 4 bases and J dropped 1 base, with 9 bases sitting between them. The CDR3 sequence: CASSSRTGTDTQYF. In DNA form, the CDR3 reads TGTGCCAGCAGCTCTCGGACAGGCACAGATACGCAGTATTTT.

The chain is built from TRBV6-5 and TRBJ2-5, with 13 bases aligning to TRBD2. Losses at the gene ends were 6 bases for V and 4 bases for J; bases not matched to a gene: 5. The CDR3 length is 15 residues. CDR1 is MNHEY and CDR2 is SVGAGI in the germline V gene. CDR3 sequence reads: CASRTSGGARETQYF. CDR3 sequence (DNA): TGTGCCAGCAGAACTAGCGGGGGGGCAAGAGAGACCCAGTACTTC.

The chain links TRBV4-3 to TRBJ1-6, with 9 bases that match TRBD1. The CDR3 has 16 residues. Germline V CDR1 and CDR2: LGHNA, YSLEER. After removal of 0 bases from V and 10 bases from J, the junction contained 7 bases not matched to a gene. The chain's CDR3 is CASSQDRDRARSPLHF. CDR3 DNA sequence: TGCGCCAGCAGCCAAGATAGGGACAGGGCGAGGTCACCCCTCCACTTT.

This clone has more than one count but fewer than ten. CDR3 sequence (DNA): TGTGCCAGCACAAGCCGGGACAGGGGGAATTCACCCCTCCACTTT. Protein: CASTSRDRGNSPLHF. V usage is TRBV25-1 and J usage is TRBJ1-6, with 11 nucleotides matching TRBD1. The CDR3 spans 15 residues. In germline, CDR1 is MGHDK, CDR2 SYGVNS. The ends lost 7 bases at V and 7 bases at J; junction bases unmatched: 6.

CDR3 in amino acids: CASSFIVGQPQHF. The CDR3 DNA sequence: TGCGCCAGCAGCTTTATTGTGGGGCAGCCCCAGCATTTT. The chain employs TRBV5-1 and TRBJ1-5; D is unresolved. The germline V gene encodes CDR1 SGHRS and CDR2 YFSETQ. V lost 2 bases, J lost 7 bases, and 10 bases lay in between. The CDR3 spans 13 residues.

J is TRBJ1-5 and V is TRBV21-1; the D call TRBD1 from the table was never checked on the DNA. TRBV21-1 is an annotated pseudogene. There are 15 residues in the CDR3. CDR3 region: CASIPRGQGASPQHF. The CDR3 region has the DNA TGTGCCAGCATCCCTAGGGGACAGGGGGCTTCGCCCCAGCATTTT.

V gene TRBV5-4 combines with J gene TRBJ1-4; 9 bases are shared with TRBD1. The germline V gene encodes CDR1 SGHNT and CDR2 YYREEE (reference sequence). Trimming took 3 bases from V and 2 from J; bases not matched to a gene: 2. The CDR3 sequence is 15 residues long. The CDR3 region is CASSSTGGTNEKLFF. CDR3 in DNA: TGTGCCAGCAGCTCTACAGGGGGCACTAATGAAAAACTGTTTTTT.

This clone appeared a few times. The chain uses TRBV5-4 and TRBJ1-6; the match to TRBD1 covers 7 bases. The ends lost 2 bases at V and 8 bases at J; junction bases unmatched: 7. The V gene's germline CDR1 is SGHNT and CDR2 YYREEE (reference sequence). There are 15 residues in the CDR3. This CDR3 reads CASSLAGTEDSPLHF. CDR3 in DNA: TGTGCCAGCAGCTTAGCCGGGACAGAAGATTCACCCCTCCACTTT. Variable domain in full (rest from reference TRBV5-4 and TRBJ1-6): ETGVTQSPTHLIKTRGQQVTLRCSSQSGHNTVSWYQQALGQGPQFIFQYYREEENGRGNFPPRFSGLQFPNYSSELNVNALELDDSALYLCASSLAGTEDSPLHFGNGTRLTVT.